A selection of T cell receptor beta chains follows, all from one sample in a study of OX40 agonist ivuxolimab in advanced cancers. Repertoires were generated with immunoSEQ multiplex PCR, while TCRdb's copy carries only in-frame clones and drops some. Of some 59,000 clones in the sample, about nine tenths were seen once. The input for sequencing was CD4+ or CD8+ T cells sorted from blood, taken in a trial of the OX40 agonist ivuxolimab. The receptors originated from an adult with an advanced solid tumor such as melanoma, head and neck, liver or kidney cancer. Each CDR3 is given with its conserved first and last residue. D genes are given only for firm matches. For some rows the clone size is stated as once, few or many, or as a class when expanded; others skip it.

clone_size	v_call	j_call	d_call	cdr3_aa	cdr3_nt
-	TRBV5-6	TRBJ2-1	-	CASSLDRMGEQFF	TGTGCCAGCAGCTTAGATCGGATGGGTGAGCAGTTCTTC
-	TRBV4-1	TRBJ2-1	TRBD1	CASSRKETVGTGGQNEQFF	TGCGCCAGCAGCCGGAAGGAGACTGTGGGGACAGGGGGCCAAAATGAGCAGTTCTTC
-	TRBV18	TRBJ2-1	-	CASSPPGSSSYNEQFF	TGTGCCAGCTCACCACCAGGCTCTAGCTCCTACAATGAGCAGTTCTTC
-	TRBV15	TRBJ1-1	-	CATSRDWGFRTEAFF	TGTGCCACCAGCAGAGATTGGGGCTTTCGGACTGAAGCTTTCTTT
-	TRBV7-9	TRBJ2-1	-	CASSLFQHLYNEQFF	TGTGCCAGCAGCTTATTCCAGCACCTTTACAATGAGCAGTTCTTC
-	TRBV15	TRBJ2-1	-	CATSTLGQSYEQFF	TGTGCCACCAGCACGTTGGGTCAGTCATATGAGCAGTTCTTC
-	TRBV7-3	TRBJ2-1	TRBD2	CASSLSGASGPYNEQFF	TGTGCCAGCAGCTTAAGTGGTGCTAGCGGTCCCTACAATGAGCAGTTCTTC
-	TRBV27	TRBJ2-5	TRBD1	CASSSEGTGRETQYF	TGTGCCAGCAGTTCCGAGGGGACAGGCCGAGAGACCCAGTACTTC
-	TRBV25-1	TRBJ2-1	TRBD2	CASSRAAGGANEQFF	TGTGCCAGCTCCAGGGCTGCGGGAGGGGCTAATGAGCAGTTCTTC
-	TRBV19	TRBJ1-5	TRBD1	CASSKGARGNQPQHF	TGTGCCAGTAGTAAGGGGGCGAGGGGCAATCAGCCCCAGCATTTT
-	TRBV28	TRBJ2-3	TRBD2	CASFPRGENTDTQYF	TGTGCCAGCTTCCCGCGGGGGGAAAACACAGATACGCAGTATTTT
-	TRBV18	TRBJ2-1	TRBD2	CASAGTSGRPEQFF	TGTGCCAGCGCCGGGACTAGCGGGAGGCCAGAGCAGTTCTTC
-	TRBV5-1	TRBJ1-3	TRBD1	CASSLAWDRYNRFSGNTIYF	TGCGCCAGCAGCTTGGCCTGGGACAGATATAACCGCTTCTCTGGAAACACCATATATTTT
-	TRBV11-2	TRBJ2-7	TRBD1	CASSTRGTGVDEQYF	TGTGCCAGCAGCACGCGAGGGACAGGGGTGGACGAGCAGTACTTC
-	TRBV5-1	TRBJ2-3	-	CASSLVGASTDTQYF	TGCGCCAGCAGCTTGGTGGGGGCTAGCACAGATACGCAGTATTTT
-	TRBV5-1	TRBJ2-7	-	CASSLNQYEQYF	TGCGCCAGCAGCTTGAACCAATACGAGCAGTACTTC
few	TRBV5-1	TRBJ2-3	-	CASSLGAVSVDTQYF	TGCGCCAGCAGCTTGGGAGCGGTGTCTGTGGATACGCAGTATTTT
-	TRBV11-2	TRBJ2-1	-	CVSTEAFYNEQFF	TGTGTCAGCACTGAAGCTTTTTACAATGAGCAGTTCTTC
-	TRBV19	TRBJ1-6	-	CARPEVGSPLHF	TGTGCCAGGCCTGAGGTAGGGTCTCCCCTCCACTTT
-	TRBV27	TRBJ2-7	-	CAKLRNEQYF	TGTGCCAAACTGAGAAACGAGCAGTACTTC
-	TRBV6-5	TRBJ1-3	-	CASSRGVNSGNTIYF	TGTGCCAGCAGTAGAGGGGTGAATAGTGGAAACACCATATATTTT
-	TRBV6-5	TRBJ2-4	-	CASSYSEFPKNIQYF	TGTGCCAGCAGTTACTCGGAGTTCCCCAAAAACATTCAGTACTTC
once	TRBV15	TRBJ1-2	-	CATSRDSLGTGFNYGYTF	TGTGCCACCAGCAGAGATTCCCTTGGAACAGGCTTTAACTATGGCTACACCTTC
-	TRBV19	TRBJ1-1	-	CASSTSRRGLMNTEAFF	TGTGCCAGTAGTACTTCCCGACGGGGACTGATGAACACTGAAGCTTTCTTT
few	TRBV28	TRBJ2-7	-	CASRPLDRLLYEQYF	TGTGCCAGCAGACCCCTGGACAGACTCCTCTACGAGCAGTACTTC
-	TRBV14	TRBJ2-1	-	CASSQGSGGGYNEQFF	TGTGCCAGCAGCCAAGGTTCAGGAGGAGGCTACAATGAGCAGTTCTTC
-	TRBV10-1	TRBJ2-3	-	CASSAGLKTDTQYF	TGCGCCAGCAGTGCGGGACTCAAAACAGATACGCAGTATTTT
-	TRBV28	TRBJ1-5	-	CASSFIIESNQPQHF	TGTGCCAGCAGTTTTATTATCGAAAGCAATCAGCCCCAGCATTTT
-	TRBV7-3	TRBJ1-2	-	CASSPRTENYGYTF	TGTGCCAGCAGCCCGCGGACGGAAAACTATGGCTACACCTTC
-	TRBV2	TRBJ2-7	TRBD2	CASKQAGGNYEQYF	TGTGCCAGCAAGCAAGCGGGAGGAAATTACGAGCAGTACTTC
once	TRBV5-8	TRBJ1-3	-	CASSLQGFGNTIYF	TGTGCCAGCAGCTTGCAGGGCTTTGGAAACACCATATATTTT
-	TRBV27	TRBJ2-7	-	CASSQPGHAYEQYF	TGTGCCAGCAGTCAACCGGGACACGCGTACGAGCAGTACTTC
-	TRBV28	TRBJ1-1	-	CGTQVLNTEAFF	TGTGGGACCCAAGTGTTGAACACTGAAGCTTTCTTT
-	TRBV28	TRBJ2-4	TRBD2	CASSNRRLAGGPGNIQYF	TGTGCCAGCAGTAATCGAAGACTAGCGGGAGGGCCCGGAAACATTCAGTACTTC
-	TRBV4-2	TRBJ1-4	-	CASSQSNEKLFF	TGTGCCAGCAGCCAGTCCAATGAAAAACTGTTTTTT
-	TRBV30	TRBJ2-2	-	CAWSGGSNTGELFF	TGTGCCTGGAGTGGGGGGTCGAACACCGGGGAGCTGTTTTTT
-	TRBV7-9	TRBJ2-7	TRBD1	CASSLQRQGAYEQYF	TGTGCCAGCAGCTTACAGCGACAGGGGGCCTACGAGCAGTACTTC
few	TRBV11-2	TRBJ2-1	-	CASSLVKTSRFF	TGTGCCAGCAGCTTGGTAAAAACTAGTCGGTTCTTC
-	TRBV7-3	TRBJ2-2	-	CASSFISPGELFF	TGTGCCAGCAGCTTCATTAGCCCCGGGGAGCTGTTTTTT
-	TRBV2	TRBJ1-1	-	CASSVGAGNTEAFF	TGTGCCAGCAGTGTAGGGGCTGGGAACACTGAAGCTTTCTTT
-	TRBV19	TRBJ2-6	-	CASSLPNLYGANVLTF	TGTGCCAGTAGCCTTCCGAACCTTTACGGGGCCAACGTCCTGACTTTC
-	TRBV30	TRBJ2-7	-	CAWNSPSYEQYF	TGTGCCTGGAACAGTCCTTCCTACGAGCAGTACTTC
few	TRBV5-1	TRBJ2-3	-	CASSLGRVSDTQYF	TGCGCCAGCAGCTTGGGTCGGGTCTCAGATACGCAGTATTTT
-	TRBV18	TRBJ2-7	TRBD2	CASSPVAGDRSEQYF	TGTGCCAGCTCACCGGTAGCGGGAGATCGTTCCGAGCAGTACTTC
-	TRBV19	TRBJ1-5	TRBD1	CASSMGRGGQPQHF	TGTGCCAGTAGTATGGGCAGGGGGGGTCAGCCCCAGCATTTT
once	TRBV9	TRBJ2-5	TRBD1	CASSVETGIETQYF	TGTGCCAGCAGCGTAGAGACAGGGATTGAGACCCAGTACTTC
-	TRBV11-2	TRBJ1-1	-	CASSLGMNTEAFF	TGTGCCAGCAGCCTAGGCATGAACACTGAAGCTTTCTTT
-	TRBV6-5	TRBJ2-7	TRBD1	CASSARTGFYEQYF	TGTGCCAGCAGCGCTAGGACAGGATTCTACGAGCAGTACTTC
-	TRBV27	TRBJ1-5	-	CASSLVAAGSQPQHF	TGTGCCAGCAGTTTAGTAGCAGCGGGAAGTCAGCCCCAGCATTTT
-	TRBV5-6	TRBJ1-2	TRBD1	CASSSDRGNYGYTF	TGTGCCAGCAGCTCGGACAGGGGGAATTATGGCTACACCTTC
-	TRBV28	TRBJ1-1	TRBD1	CASSLYAGGLNTEAFF	TGTGCCAGCAGTTTATACGCAGGGGGCTTAAACACTGAAGCTTTCTTT
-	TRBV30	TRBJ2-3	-	CAWILGGSTDTQYF	TGTGCCTGGATCTTGGGCGGTAGCACAGATACGCAGTATTTT
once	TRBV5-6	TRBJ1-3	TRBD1	CASSSRQGASAGNTIYF	TGTGCCAGCAGCTCGCGACAGGGGGCAAGCGCTGGAAACACCATATATTTT
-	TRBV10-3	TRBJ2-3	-	CAISETGKAADTQYF	TGTGCCATCAGTGAAACGGGGAAAGCGGCAGATACGCAGTATTTT
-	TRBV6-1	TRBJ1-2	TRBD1	CASSQDRGDGYTF	TGTGCCAGCAGTCAGGACAGGGGCGATGGCTACACCTTC